This T cell receptor beta chain was captured in a study of blood T cell dynamics during melanoma immunotherapy (TCRdb year 2020). General notes on the study: Patients had metastatic melanoma and received first-line pembrolizumab or nivolumab plus ipilimumab as standard of care in the United Kingdom. To identify early correlates of response, the study profiled peripheral T cell receptor repertoires in patients with metastatic melanoma before and after one cycle of checkpoint inhibitor therapy. The training cohort was made up of consecutive patients, while a further independent group of patients from the same centre was pooled to form an external validation set. The research as a whole found: Whether the T cell clones driving repertoire changes were melanoma-specific or reflected general immune activation could not be determined in the study. Patients who later achieved disease control showed a bifurcated PBMC repertoire reorganization at W3, with increased clonality or increased diversity, unlike progressors. The relatively small sample size was acknowledged as something that could potentially limit how far the results can be generalized.

As to this clone: Its target antigen remains unknown. The record has no base qualities; no much larger clone is one base away.

Every bulk PBMC sample was loaded with the same fixed amount of roughly 400 ng of DNA. TCR beta CDR3 sequences were amplified from genomic DNA using the immunoSEQ TCRb Assay kit according to manufacturer instructions. The KAPA Library Quantification Kit for Illumina platforms was used to quantify pooled libraries by qPCR. Pooled libraries were sequenced on an Illumina NextSeq 500, clustered at 0.6-1.1 pM. As for the original processing: The TCR data were analyzed using immunoSEQ ANALYZER and the R LymphoSeq package. A rearrangement efficiency score was calculated as productive divided by the sum of productive and non-productive CDR3 sequences. Clonality was assessed using the Gini coefficient and diversity using the Renyi index at alpha=1, with pairwise comparisons between timepoints within each patient. Clonal relatedness, based on an edit distance of 3, and repertoire similarity, based on the Bhattacharyya coefficient, were both computed in LymphoSeq. Linear discriminant analysis on week-3 changes in clonality and diversity was built with the R MASS and caret packages to classify response. Here the immuneACCESS table is served through TCRdb, limited to in-frame sequences with V and J called. Missing clones are a known gap in these copies; in checked studies unresolved V genes cover under half, and the rest lacks a known reason. The V and J calls and clone size were taken over from that table, and D and trimming were inferred from the DNA. The sample table holds 15,000 to 20,000 clones, of which roughly nine tenths were seen once. Less than 2% of the sample belongs to the ten largest clones.

The CDR3 covers 18 residues, taking in both the cysteine and the phenylalanine. The retained sequence is limited to the CDR3, 54 bases, with the frame set at the first base. Unmatched junction bases come to 11, with V trimmed by 4 bases and J by 3 bases. CDR1 and CDR2 (SGHNT, YYREEE) derive from the germline V gene (reference sequence). Explained via the paper, the time point label denotes: pre-treatment baseline. Blood was sampled before treatment (T0) and at week 3 (W3), after the first cycle of checkpoint blockade. Except for two patients with rapid clinical progression, response was assessed 12 weeks after the first infusion by RECIST 1.1; disease control meant complete response, partial response or stable disease. Patients were not eligible if they had prior systemic cancer treatment, concomitant immunosuppressant therapy or synchronous other active malignancies. Bulk PBMC and plasma cell-free DNA were both sequenced for TCR beta so that circulating cells and T cell turnover could be tracked. Lymphoprep and SepMate tubes were used to isolate PBMC from blood, and red cell lysis was then performed. QIAamp DNA Blood Mini kits were used to extract DNA from PBMC and from sorted T cell subsets.

This receptor was identified in a human donor with melanoma. The rearranged segments are TRBV5-4 and TRBJ2-3, with 13 bases aligning to TRBD2. The source was blood, collected from a patient treated with checkpoint blockade. The CDR3 sequence is CASSKPGLAGLSTDTQYF. The base sequence is TGTGCCAGCAGCAAGCCGGGACTAGCGGGGCTATCAACAGATACGCAGTATTTT.